The sequence of this TCR beta chain was determined in a study of metastatic and nonmetastatic thyroid tumors. Study conclusions and caveats: Patients with malignant thyroid tumors reportedly had significantly higher TCR beta diversity than those with benign nodules, in blood and tumor.

Trimming stripped 6 bases from V and 0 bases from J, with 0 bases between. The CDR3 is made up of 11 amino acids. Each patient came to thyroid surgery without any prior treatment (of any kind). Study processing details: Built for papillary thyroid cancer, a distant-metastasis classifier drew on CDR3 differences across clinicopathological groups. TCRdb used MiXCR to call clones anew from the PCR reads. In this record, the V and J calls reflect TCRdb's handling and not the investigators' own analysis. The data contain about 31,000 clones, roughly 19% of them singletons. This clone was counted only a few times. Its specificity is not known.

This receptor was taken from a female donor with papillary thyroid cancer or a benign thyroid nodule (not recorded which). Some clones in this sample may be carry-over from other donors' samples. Sequencing was done on a sample of blood. The chain couples TRBV12-3 or TRBV12-4 to TRBJ2-1; no firm D call. The CDR3 bases are TGTGCCAGCAGCTCCTACAATGAGCAGTTCTTC. Its protein product is CASSSYNEQFF.